The 22 T cell receptor beta chains below were found in one sample sequenced in a study of shared clonotypes between healthy human individuals. Sequencing was performed with immunoSEQ multiplex PCR; in TCRdb, only in-frame clones are kept and a portion is missing. Counted here are 1.6 million or so clones, over 95% occurring once; the ten biggest clones make up about 1.2%. The material sequenced was naive CD4+ T cells sorted from blood. Subset specified: CD45RA+ positively selected. Every receptor here comes from a man between 25 and 39 years old in good health.

This chain connects TRBV5-1 to TRBJ2-2; TRBD2 is a possible D gene (6 bases). CDR1 and CDR2 from the germline V gene are SGHRS and YFSETQ. The CDR3 has 15 amino acids. Deletions cut 0 bases from V and 7 bases from J, with 13 bases between. The DNA of the CDR3 is TGCGCCAGCAGCTTGGAGAAGCCGGGGGTCGGGGAGCTGTTTTTT. It specifies CASSLEKPGVGELFF.

Comment on this clone: This CDR3 is also generated by other DNA sequences in the sample. This chain connects TRBV9 to TRBJ2-5, with D perhaps TRBD2 (6 bases). The CDR3 covers 14 residues. Germline assignment: CDR1 SGDLS and CDR2 YYNGEE. The V gene lost 0 bases and the J gene lost 5 bases, with 11 bases spanning the gap. The CDR3 region is CASSVEPGGETQYF. The CDR3 DNA sequence: TGTGCCAGCAGCGTAGAGCCAGGAGGGGAGACCCAGTACTTC.

This clone was counted once. One end of the junction does not line up with germline, which may come from a read error. Other DNA sequences from this sample encode an identical CDR3 as well. The CDR3 bases are TGCGCCAGCAGTAAGGACGGCAACCAGCCCCAGCATTTT. Its protein product is CASSKDGNQPQHF. The V call is TRBV5-1, the J call TRBJ1-5; no firm D call. The CDR3 consists of 13 residues. The germline CDR1 and CDR2 sequences are SGHRS and YFSETQ.

This sequence joins TRBV5-4 and TRBJ2-7, with 8 bases identical to TRBD1. Germline V gene data show CDR1 as SGHNT and CDR2 as YYREEE (reference sequence). The CDR3 length is 15 residues. Unmatched junction bases numbered 7, after V lost 4 bases and J lost 1 base. Written as DNA, the CDR3 is TGTGCCAGCAGCATCCCCGGACAGGGTTCCTACGAGCAGTACTTC. This translates into CASSIPGQGSYEQYF.

The V and J genes are TRBV18 and TRBJ2-7; D perhaps matches TRBD2 (5 bases). V was pared by 3 bases and J by 5 bases, with 17 bases between. The CDR3 has 15 residues. Germline lookup yields CDR1 KGHSH and CDR2 LQKENI. CDR3 amino acids: CASSPLGGRGDEQYF. The CDR3 coding sequence is TGTGCCAGCTCACCCCTTGGAGGTAGAGGCGACGAGCAGTACTTC.

This sequence joins TRBV11-2 and TRBJ2-7; 9 bases fit TRBD2. With V trimmed by 5 bases and J by 6 bases, 8 bases remained unmatched. Germline V CDR1 and CDR2: SGHAT, FQNNGV. This CDR3 spans 14 amino acids. CDR3 sequence: CASSTESGRREQYF. CDR3 nucleotide sequence: TGTGCCAGCAGCACGGAAAGCGGGAGGCGCGAGCAGTACTTC.

The V call is TRBV9, the J call TRBJ2-1, with 7 bases aligning to TRBD2. The CDR3 contains 14 residues. With 0 bases clipped from V and 9 bases from J, the junction kept 6 bases outside the gene matches. The germline V gene has CDR1 SGDLS and CDR2 YYNGEE. The CDR3 is CASSVVREVGEQFF. The CDR3 DNA reads TGTGCCAGCAGCGTAGTACGGGAGGTTGGTGAGCAGTTCTTC.

V is TRBV19 and J is TRBJ2-7; 12 bases match TRBD1. This CDR3 is built from 16 residues. CDR1 LNHDA and CDR2 SQIVND come from the germline V gene (reference sequence). Trimming took 5 bases from V and 5 from J; bases not matched to a gene: 10. Here the CDR3 reads CASSLLRDRGRHEQYF. CDR3 DNA sequence: TGTGCCAGTAGTCTCCTCCGGGACAGGGGGCGACACGAGCAGTACTTC. Full variable domain (outside the CDR3, taken from reference TRBV19 and TRBJ2-7): DGGITQSPKYLFRKEGQNVTLSCEQNLNHDAMYWYRQDPGQGLRLIYYSQIVNDFQKGDIAEGYSVSREKKESFPLTVTSAQKNPTAFYLCASSLLRDRGRHEQYFGPGTRLTVT.

V usage is TRBV29-1 and J usage is TRBJ1-1; D call uncertain. This CDR3 contains 12 residues. Germline CDR1 reads SQVTM; CDR2 reads ANQGSEA. Deletions cut 4 bases from V and 4 bases from J, with 10 bases between. The DNA of the CDR3 is TGCAGCGTTGTAAAGTCCCCCACTGAAGCTTTCTTT. Translated: CSVVKSPTEAFF.

The J gene is TRBJ1-5, the V gene TRBV7-2, with a weak D call TRBD1 (6 bases). Germline V gives CDR1 SGHTA, CDR2 FQGNSA. V was cut by 0 bases and J by 2 bases, with 14 bases left in between. The CDR3 is 17 residues long. The CDR3 DNA reads TGTGCCAGCAGCTTAGCGCCGACAGGCTGGCGCAATCAGCCCCAGCATTTT. Amino acids: CASSLAPTGWRNQPQHF.

The chain joins TRBV6-1 to TRBJ2-6; D might be TRBD2 (5 bases). The CDR3 contains 17 residues. Germline V lookup: CDR1 MNHNS, CDR2 SASEGT. Trimming stripped 4 bases from V and 5 bases from J, with 18 bases between. CDR3 region: CASSATREQSRANVLTF. The CDR3 DNA is TGTGCCAGCAGTGCAACTCGGGAACAAAGTCGGGCCAACGTCCTGACTTTC.

This sequence joins TRBV5-1 and TRBJ1-1; D uncertain. CDR1 SGHRS and CDR2 YFSETQ come from the germline V gene. Trimming left V 1 base short and J 0 bases short, with 13 bases between. There are 16 residues in the CDR3. The CDR3 reads CASSLRLGRMNTEAFF. The CDR3, as DNA: TGCGCCAGCAGCTTGAGGTTAGGGAGGATGAACACTGAAGCTTTCTTT.

The rearrangement uses TRBV5-4 and TRBJ2-7; maybe TRBD2 (6 bases). The CDR3 contains 14 residues. Germline assignment: CDR1 SGHNT and CDR2 YYREEE (reference sequence). V was pared by 4 bases and J by 5 bases, with 16 bases between. The CDR3 sequence is CASSRGLSLNEQYF. The CDR3 DNA is TGTGCCAGCAGCCGGGGACTGAGCCTCAACGAGCAGTACTTC.

V and J are TRBV5-1 and TRBJ2-7; 7 bases match TRBD2. V was pared by 4 bases and J by 4 bases, with 14 bases of the junction left unmatched. CDR3 length: 16 amino acids. Germline CDR1 is SGHRS and CDR2 is YFSETQ. The CDR3 reads CASSPAGGTGIYEQYF. The CDR3 DNA is TGCGCCAGCAGCCCCGCCGGGGGGACCGGAATTTACGAGCAGTACTTC.

The chain joins TRBV6-1 to TRBJ2-3; D not resolved. CDR1 is MNHNS and CDR2 is SASEGT in the germline V gene. CDR3 length: 13 residues. Trimming cost V 6 bases and J 3 bases, with 10 bases left between them. CDR3 in amino acids: CASSWDLTDTQYF. The CDR3 bases are TGTGCCAGCAGCTGGGATCTTACAGATACGCAGTATTTT.

This clone was counted a single time. The V gene is TRBV10-3, the J gene TRBJ2-7; 9 nucleotides match TRBD1. The CDR3 is made up of 15 amino acids. With 1 base clipped from V and 4 bases from J, the junction kept 5 bases outside the gene matches. The germline gives CDR1 ENHRY, CDR2 SYGVKD. The CDR3 sequence: CAISEYGTGNYEQYF. DNA of the CDR3: TGTGCCATCAGTGAGTACGGGACAGGGAATTACGAGCAGTACTTC.

The genes are TRBV5-1 and TRBJ2-1, with 7 bases that match TRBD2. The V segment lost 1 base and the J segment 3 bases; nucleotides outside the gene matches: 4. The CDR3 sequence is 15 residues long. CDR1 is SGHRS, CDR2 YFSETQ, per germline. The CDR3 bases are TGCGCCAGCAGCTTGACTGCGGGAGTCTACAATGAGCAGTTCTTC. Translating it yields CASSLTAGVYNEQFF.

This chain uses TRBV27 with TRBJ2-2, with D unclear. CDR3 length equals 14 residues. Germline CDR1 and CDR2: MNHEY and SMNVEV (reference sequence). With 2 bases removed from V and 4 bases from J, the gap between germline ends came to 8 bases. DNA for the CDR3: TGTGCCAGCAGTTTAGTCGACGGCACCGGGGAGCTGTTTTTT. Amino acids: CASSLVDGTGELFF.

The rearrangement links TRBV28 to TRBJ1-5, with 7 positions matching TRBD1. Unmatched junction bases numbered 8, after V lost 4 bases and J lost 5 bases. CDR3 length: 15 amino acids. From germline, CDR1 is MDHEN and CDR2 SYDVKM. The CDR3 sequence is CASSSRQGGHQPQHF. The DNA for the CDR3 is TGTGCCAGCAGTTCAAGGCAGGGGGGACATCAGCCCCAGCATTTT.

This chain connects TRBV6-1 to TRBJ2-7; D uncertain. The length of the CDR3 is 13 residues. Trimming took off 2 bases at V and 2 bases at J, with 7 bases between the two ends. Germline CDR1 and CDR2: MNHNS and SASEGT. Here the CDR3 reads CASSEFPPYEQYF. For the CDR3, the DNA is TGTGCCAGCAGTGAATTTCCCCCCTACGAGCAGTACTTC.

The chain is built from TRBV7-2 and TRBJ1-4; no firm D call. V lost 5 bases, J lost 5 bases, and 15 bases lay in between. The CDR3 extends over 15 amino acids. Germline CDR1 reads SGHTA; CDR2 reads FQGNSA. CDR3 loop: CASSPSGRENEKLFF. CDR3 DNA sequence: TGTGCCAGCAGCCCGTCCGGACGGGAAAATGAAAAACTGTTTTTT.

The chain employs TRBV6-1 and TRBJ2-1; weak D call: TRBD2 (6 bases). V shed 5 bases and J shed 7 bases, with 12 bases lying between them. The CDR3 is made up of 13 amino acids. The V gene's germline CDR1 is MNHNS and CDR2 SASEGT. The CDR3 coding sequence is TGTGCCAGCAGTATGCTTGGAGGGAATGAGCAGTTCTTC. It is translated as CASSMLGGNEQFF.